These 8 T cell receptor beta chains were sequenced from one sample in a study of T cells after yellow fever vaccination. A single record per CDR3 protein comes from TCRdb applying MiXCR to the 5' RACE reads. The sample holds 50,000 to 65,000 distinct CDR3 sequences, 6.6% seen once. This specimen was CD8+ T cells not binding an NS4B(214-222) dextramer, sorted from PBMCs, taken about 41 days after the first yellow fever vaccination. All receptors come from a man aged 18 to 30 who received the YFV17D yellow fever vaccine.

This CDR3 reads CASSLDSRKAFF. DNA for the CDR3: TGTGCCAGCAGCTTAGATAGCCGGAAAGCTTTCTTT. The chain employs TRBV7-8 and TRBJ1-1; D is undetermined. Trimming shortened V by 1 base and J by 9 bases, and 9 bases separated the two germline ends. CDR3 length: 12 residues. CDR1 is SGHVS, CDR2 FQNEAQ, per germline.

This clonotype was seen more than once but under ten times. V usage is TRBV6-1 and J usage is TRBJ2-1; weak D call: TRBD2 (5 bases). From germline, CDR1 is MNHNS and CDR2 SASEGT. The CDR3 consists of 14 residues. V shed 4 bases and J shed 4 bases, with 11 bases lying between them. CDR3 sequence reads: CASSGLSEYNEQFF. DNA for the CDR3: TGTGCCAGCAGTGGACTAAGTGAATACAATGAGCAGTTCTTC.

This clonotype was counted at least ten times. This chain joins TRBV28 and TRBJ2-1, with D perhaps TRBD1 (5 bases). The CDR3 sequence is 15 residues long. V was clipped by 6 bases and J by 1 base, with 13 bases between them. Germline V gene data show CDR1 as MDHEN and CDR2 as SYDVKM. In DNA form, the CDR3 reads TGTGCCAGCAGCCAAGGGGTCAGTTCCTACAATGAGCAGTTCTTC. Amino acid sequence: CASSQGVSSYNEQFF. The variable domain in full, completed from reference TRBV28 and TRBJ2-1, reads DVKVTQSSRYLVKRTGEKVFLECVQDMDHENMFWYRQDPGLGLRLIYFSYDVKMKEKGDIPEGYSVSREKKERFSLILESASTNQTSMYLCASSQGVSSYNEQFFGPGTRLTVL.

V is TRBV5-5 and J is TRBJ1-1, with D perhaps TRBD1 (6 bases). Germline CDR1 is SGHKS and CDR2 is YYEKEE (reference sequence). There are 14 residues in the CDR3. Trimming left V 4 bases short and J 5 bases short, with 15 bases between. CDR3 in amino acids: CASSVVPGTTEAFF. In nucleotides, the CDR3 is TGTGCCAGCAGCGTGGTTCCCGGGACAACTGAAGCTTTCTTT. The whole variable domain, filled in from reference TRBV5-5 and TRBJ1-1, reads DAGVTQSPTHLIKTRGQQVTLRCSPISGHKSVSWYQQVLGQGPQFIFQYYEKEERGRGNFPDRFSARQFPNYSSELNVNALLLGDSALYLCASSVVPGTTEAFFGQGTRLTVV.

This clonotype came up many times. The V and J genes are TRBV29-1 and TRBJ2-7; the D is unclear. Germline loops: CDR1 SQVTM, CDR2 ANQGSEA. The CDR3 consists of 11 residues. V was clipped by 1 base and J by 4 bases, with 5 bases between them. CDR3 nucleotides: TGCAGCGTTGAAGGCCAGTACGAGCAGTACTTC. Protein: CSVEGQYEQYF.

This chain connects TRBV7-3 to TRBJ2-2; perhaps TRBD1 as D (5 bases). Per the germline V gene, CDR1 is SGHTA and CDR2 is FQGTGA. This CDR3 contains 16 residues. V gave up 5 bases and J gave up 4 bases, with 17 bases separating them. CDR3 nucleotide sequence: TGTGCCAGCAGCCCCATGGGAATCAGGGCCACCGGGGAGCTGTTTTTT. As protein: CASSPMGIRATGELFF.

The chain combines TRBV4-2 with TRBJ2-6; perhaps TRBD2 as D (5 bases). The CDR3 covers 19 residues. CDR1 is LGHNA and CDR2 is YNFKEQ in the germline V gene. V was pared by 1 base and J by 0 bases, with 16 bases between. The CDR3 region is CASSQGEGRLTSGANVLTF. The CDR3 region has the DNA TGTGCCAGCAGCCAAGGGGAAGGCAGACTAACCTCTGGGGCCAACGTCCTGACTTTC.

Ten or more counts support this clonotype. The chain is built from TRBV13 and TRBJ1-1; maybe TRBD1 (5 bases). CDR3 length: 15 amino acids. Trimming took off 0 bases at V and 5 bases at J, with 13 bases between the two ends. Per the germline V gene, CDR1 is PRHDT and CDR2 is FYEKMQ (reference sequence). The CDR3 DNA follows: TGTGCCAGCAGCTTAGGGGCTGGGGGAGTAACTGAAGCTTTCTTT. It translates to CASSLGAGGVTEAFF.